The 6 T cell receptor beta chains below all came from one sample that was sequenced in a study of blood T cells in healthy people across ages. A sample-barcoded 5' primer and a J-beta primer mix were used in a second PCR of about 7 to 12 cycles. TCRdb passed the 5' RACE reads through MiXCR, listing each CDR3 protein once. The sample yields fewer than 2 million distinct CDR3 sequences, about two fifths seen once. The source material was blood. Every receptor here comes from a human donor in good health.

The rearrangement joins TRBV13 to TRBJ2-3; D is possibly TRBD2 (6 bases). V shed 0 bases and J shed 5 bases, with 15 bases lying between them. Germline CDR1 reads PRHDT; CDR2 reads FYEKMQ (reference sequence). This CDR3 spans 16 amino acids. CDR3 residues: CASSLGPGRSGDTQYF. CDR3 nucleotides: TGTGCCAGCAGCTTAGGCCCGGGGAGGTCGGGAGATACGCAGTATTTT.

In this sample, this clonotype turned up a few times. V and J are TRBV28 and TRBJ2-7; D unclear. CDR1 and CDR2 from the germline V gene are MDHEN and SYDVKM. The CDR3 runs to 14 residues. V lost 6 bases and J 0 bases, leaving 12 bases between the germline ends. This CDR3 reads CASRGFGGSYEQYF. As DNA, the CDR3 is TGTGCCAGCAGGGGGTTTGGCGGCTCCTACGAGCAGTACTTC.

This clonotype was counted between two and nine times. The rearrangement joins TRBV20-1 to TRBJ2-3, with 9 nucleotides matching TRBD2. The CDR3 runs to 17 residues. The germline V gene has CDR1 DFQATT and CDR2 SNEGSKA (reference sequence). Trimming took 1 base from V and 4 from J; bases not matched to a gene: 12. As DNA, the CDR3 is TGCAGTGCTAGAGCCTTGCTAGGGACTAGCACTTCAGATACGCAGTATTTT. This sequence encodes CSARALLGTSTSDTQYF.

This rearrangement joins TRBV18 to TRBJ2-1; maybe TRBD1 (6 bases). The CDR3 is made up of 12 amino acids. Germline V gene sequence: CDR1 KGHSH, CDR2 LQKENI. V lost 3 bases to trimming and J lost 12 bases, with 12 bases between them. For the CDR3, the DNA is TGTGCCAGCTCACCCGTAGGGGGTGTGCAGTTCTTC. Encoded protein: CASSPVGGVQFF.

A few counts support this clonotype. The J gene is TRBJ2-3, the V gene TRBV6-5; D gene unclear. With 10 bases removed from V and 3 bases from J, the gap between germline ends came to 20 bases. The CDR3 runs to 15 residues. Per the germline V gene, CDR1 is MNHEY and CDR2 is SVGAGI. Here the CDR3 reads CATEPGPGRTDTQYF. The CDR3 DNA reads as TGTGCCACAGAACCTGGACCCGGACGGACAGATACGCAGTATTTT.

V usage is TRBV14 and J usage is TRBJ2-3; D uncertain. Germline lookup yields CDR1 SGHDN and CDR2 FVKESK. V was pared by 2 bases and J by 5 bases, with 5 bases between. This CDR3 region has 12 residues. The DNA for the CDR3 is TGTGCCAGCAGCCAATTTATAGATACGCAGTATTTT. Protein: CASSQFIDTQYF.